Each of the 23 T cell receptor beta chains below was sequenced from the same sample in a study of blood T cell repertoires in COVID-19. The table came from immunoSEQ multiplex PCR; TCRdb's copy has only in-frame clones and leaves some out. The sample contains about 30,000 clones, roughly 89% of which appear only once. Sequenced: peripheral blood. All receptors derive from a man aged 80 or over with acute or convalescent COVID-19.

The chain joins TRBV2 to TRBJ2-1; D remains ambiguous. The V end was cut by 11 bases, the J end by 0 bases, with 8 bases between. Germline CDR1 is SNHLY and CDR2 is FYNNEI. This CDR3 is built from 12 residues. CDR3 residues: CAWWSSYNEQFF. The CDR3 region has the DNA TGTGCCTGGTGGAGCTCCTACAATGAGCAGTTCTTC.

This clone was seen only once. This chain joins TRBV6-1 and TRBJ2-3, with 7 bases aligning to TRBD2. From germline, CDR1 is MNHNS and CDR2 SASEGT. CDR3 size: 14 residues. V shed 5 bases, J shed 2 bases, and the junction held 4 bases outside the gene matches. The CDR3 DNA is TGTGCCAGCAGTCCCGGGAGGAACACAGATACGCAGTATTTT. It encodes CASSPGRNTDTQYF.

V is TRBV30 and J is TRBJ2-3, with no clear D. Germline V gives CDR1 GTSNPN, CDR2 SVGIG (reference sequence). V lost 1 base and J 2 bases, leaving 13 bases between the germline ends. There are 15 residues in the CDR3. The CDR3 reads CAWSARPGYTDTQYF. The CDR3 nucleotides are TGTGCCTGGAGTGCCCGACCGGGTTACACAGATACGCAGTATTTT.

The rearrangement joins TRBV29-1 to TRBJ1-4; D might be TRBD1 (6 bases). V dropped 4 bases and J dropped 8 bases, with 17 bases sitting between them. CDR1 and CDR2 (germline): SQVTM, ANQGSEA. The CDR3 consists of 14 residues. Here the CDR3 reads CSVGRGGRAEKLFF. CDR3 in DNA: TGCAGCGTTGGAAGAGGGGGTAGGGCAGAAAAACTGTTTTTT.

This chain joins TRBV30 and TRBJ1-3; weak D call: TRBD1 (5 bases). The CDR3 length is 17 residues. Trimming cost V 5 bases and J 0 bases, with 20 bases left between them. CDR1 and CDR2 (germline): GTSNPN, SVGIG (reference sequence). The CDR3 reads CAWAPGTLFVSGNTIYF. CDR3 nucleotide sequence: TGTGCCTGGGCGCCCGGGACTCTTTTTGTCTCTGGAAACACCATATATTTT.

The rearrangement links TRBV11-3 to TRBJ2-5, with a weak D call TRBD2 (5 bases). This CDR3 is 19 amino acids long. The germline V and J ends were trimmed by 0 bases and 0 bases, with 20 bases remaining between them. Germline V gene lookup returns CDR1 SGHNT and CDR2 YENEEA. CDR3: CASSLDPPWRAENQETQYF. In DNA form, the CDR3 reads TGTGCCAGCAGCTTAGATCCCCCCTGGCGGGCCGAAAACCAAGAGACCCAGTACTTC. Combining the CDR3 with reference TRBV11-3 and TRBJ2-5 gives the whole variable domain EAGVVQSPRYKIIEKKQPVAFWCNPISGHNTLYWYLQNLGQGPELLIRYENEEAVDDSQLPKDRFSAERLKGVDSTLKIQPAELGDSAVYLCASSLDPPWRAENQETQYFGPGTRLLVL.

This rearrangement joins TRBV5-4 to TRBJ2-3; 7 bases are a match to TRBD1. CDR1 is SGHNT, CDR2 YYREEE, per germline (reference sequence). CDR3 size: 13 residues. V trimming: 7 bases; J trimming: 4 bases; junction bases outside the gene matches: 6. CDR3: CASSWTGADTQYF. CDR3 bases: TGTGCCAGCTCGTGGACAGGCGCAGATACGCAGTATTTT.

CDR3 sequence (DNA): TGTGCCAGCAGCCAAGCGGATACCCTAGGAGGCGAGCAGTTCTTC. This translates into CASSQADTLGGEQFF. The chain is built from TRBV4-2 and TRBJ2-1; D may be TRBD2 (5 bases). This CDR3 has 15 residues. Germline V gene sequence: CDR1 LGHNA, CDR2 YNFKEQ. V gave up 1 base and J gave up 10 bases, with 17 bases separating them.

The table lists this clone with a few counts. The chain is built from TRBV6-2 or TRBV6-3 and TRBJ2-4; 7 positions agree with TRBD2. The germline gives CDR1 MNHEY, CDR2 SVGEGT. V was pared by 5 bases and J by 9 bases, with 10 bases of the junction left unmatched. This CDR3 comprises 14 residues. CDR3 residues: CASSTPGGSSIQYF. The CDR3 nucleotides are TGTGCCAGCAGTACCCCCGGGGGGTCAAGCATTCAGTACTTC.

This chain joins TRBV7-8 and TRBJ1-2; TRBD1 might be the D (6 bases). Germline V CDR1 and CDR2: SGHVS, FQNEAQ. The CDR3 runs to 12 residues. The V gene lost 5 bases and the J gene lost 5 bases, with 9 bases spanning the gap. CDR3 nucleotide sequence: TGTGCCAGCAGCGACACAGGGTATGGCTACACCTTC. Amino acid sequence: CASSDTGYGYTF. The entire variable domain, with the rest obtained from reference TRBV7-8 and TRBJ1-2, is as follows: GAGVSQSPRYKVAKRGQDVALRCDPISGHVSLFWYQQALGQGPEFLTYFQNEAQLDKSGLPSDRFFAERPEGSVSTLKIQRTQQEDSAVYLCASSDTGYGYTFGSGTRLTVV.

J is TRBJ1-2 and V is TRBV9; D is unclear. With 0 bases removed from V and 2 bases from J, the gap between germline ends came to 5 bases. Germline CDR1 SGDLS, CDR2 YYNGEE. The CDR3 consists of 13 residues. The CDR3 loop is CASSVDRNYGYTF. The CDR3 DNA sequence: TGTGCCAGCAGCGTAGACAGAAACTATGGCTACACCTTC. Combining the CDR3 with reference TRBV9 and TRBJ1-2 gives the whole variable domain DSGVTQTPKHLITATGQRVTLRCSPRSGDLSVYWYQQSLDQGLQFLIQYYNGEERAKGNILERFSAQQFPDLHSELNLSSLELGDSALYFCASSVDRNYGYTFGSGTRLTVV.

V usage is TRBV18 and J usage is TRBJ1-3; 12 bases fit TRBD1. Germline CDR1 is KGHSH and CDR2 is LQKENI. Losses at the gene ends were 3 bases for V and 6 bases for J; bases not matched to a gene: 9. The CDR3 is 17 amino acids. Here the CDR3 DNA reads TGTGCCAGCTCACCTTTGGGACAGGGGGCTCTCGAAAACACCATATATTTT. Its protein is CASSPLGQGALENTIYF. Supplemented by reference TRBV18 and TRBJ1-3, the full variable domain reads NAGVMQNPRHLVRRRGQEARLRCSPMKGHSHVYWYRQLPEEGLKFMVYLQKENIIDESGMPKERFSAEFPKEGPSILRIQQVVRGDSAAYFCASSPLGQGALENTIYFGEGSWLTVV.

The rearrangement links TRBV6-6 to TRBJ2-7, with D tentatively TRBD1 (6 bases). Germline assignment: CDR1 MNHNY and CDR2 SVGAGI (reference sequence). V lost 10 bases, J lost 2 bases, and 18 bases lay in between. The length of the CDR3 is 14 residues. The DNA for the CDR3 is TGTGCCACGTCCCCCGGGACACTCCCCTACGAGCAGTACTTC. Translation: CATSPGTLPYEQYF.

V usage is TRBV27 and J usage is TRBJ2-7; no clear D gene. Germline V gene sequence: CDR1 MNHEY, CDR2 SMNVEV (reference sequence). This CDR3 spans 16 amino acids. V lost 6 bases and J lost 0, with 18 bases in between. The CDR3 sequence: CASSLRRQVFSYEQYF. DNA of the CDR3: TGTGCCAGCAGCCTGAGACGGCAGGTCTTCTCCTACGAGCAGTACTTC.

This chain uses TRBV25-1 with TRBJ2-3; D is perhaps TRBD2 (5 bases). This CDR3 contains 14 residues. Trimming took off 3 bases at V and 0 bases at J, with 7 bases between the two ends. Per the germline V gene, CDR1 is MGHDK and CDR2 is SYGVNS. In DNA form, the CDR3 reads TGTGCCAGCAGTGATCCGGGGAGCACAGATACGCAGTATTTT. This codes for CASSDPGSTDTQYF.

The chain employs TRBV5-1 and TRBJ2-2; 7 bases match TRBD2. This CDR3 is built from 17 residues. V shed 3 bases and J 5 bases; nucleotides not matched to a gene: 13. CDR1 and CDR2 (germline): SGHRS, YFSETQ. The CDR3 reads CASSSLAPTGKTGELFF. The CDR3 DNA is TGCGCCAGCAGCTCACTAGCGCCAACGGGGAAAACCGGGGAGCTGTTTTTT.

The chain uses TRBV18 and TRBJ2-7, with TRBD2 matching over 8 bases. The CDR3 totals 15 residues. Looked up from germline, CDR1 is KGHSH and CDR2 is LQKENI. V trimming: 6 bases; J trimming: 6 bases; junction bases outside the gene matches: 13. CDR3 sequence reads: CASSPTGGGLPEQYF. CDR3 DNA: TGTGCCAGCTCCCCTACCGGCGGGGGGCTCCCCGAGCAGTACTTC.

The genes are TRBV14 and TRBJ1-6; no reliable D call. The germline V and J ends were trimmed by 2 bases and 7 bases, with 9 bases remaining between them. This CDR3 is 14 amino acids long. Germline CDR1 SGHDN, CDR2 FVKESK. The CDR3 loop is CASSQWGGNSPLHF. In nucleotides, the CDR3 is TGTGCCAGCAGCCAATGGGGAGGCAATTCACCCCTCCACTTT.

V usage is TRBV3-1 (or the pseudogene TRBV3-2) and J usage is TRBJ1-2, with D perhaps TRBD1 (5 bases). The V gene lost 1 base and the J gene lost 5 bases, with 14 bases spanning the gap. The CDR3 runs 15 residues. CDR1 LGHDT and CDR2 YNNKEL come from the germline V gene (reference sequence). CDR3 sequence (DNA): TGTGCCAGCAGCCAAGGTGCGGGGACTGGGTATGGCTACACCTTC. Its protein product is CASSQGAGTGYGYTF.

The gene calls are TRBV27 and TRBJ2-7, with 15 bases that match TRBD2. V dropped 2 bases and J dropped 3; count of bases not matched to a gene: 23. The CDR3 is 23 residues long. Germline V gene sequence: CDR1 MNHEY, CDR2 SMNVEV (reference sequence). DNA for the CDR3: TGTGCCAGCAGTTTACCGGTTCGCTTACTCGGGACTAGCGGGAGGTCGGGTTGCTACGAGCAGTACTTC. It is translated as CASSLPVRLLGTSGRSGCYEQYF.

The rearrangement uses TRBV11-2 and TRBJ2-7; D is unresolved. Trimming removed 0 bases at V and 7 bases at J, with 10 bases between. The length of the CDR3 is 13 residues. The germline gives CDR1 SGHAT, CDR2 FQNNGV. The CDR3 nucleotides are TGTGCCAGCAGCTTAGATTGGGCGAAAGAGCAGTACTTC. This encodes CASSLDWAKEQYF.

This clone was observed once. The CDR3 region is CASSPPGQPQETQYF. The CDR3 nucleotides read TGTGCCAGCTCGCCCCCGGGACAACCCCAAGAGACCCAGTACTTC. This rearrangement joins TRBV18 to TRBJ2-5; maybe TRBD1 (6 bases). This CDR3 has 15 amino acids. Germline V lookup: CDR1 KGHSH, CDR2 LQKENI. V shed 6 bases and J shed 1 base, with 15 bases lying between them.

The sample holds one count of this clone. V and J are TRBV5-1 and TRBJ2-7; 9 nucleotides match TRBD2. The CDR3 length is 15 residues. CDR1 and CDR2 (germline): SGHRS, YFSETQ. V was clipped by 2 bases and J by 5 bases; unmatched bases: 8. The CDR3 DNA reads as TGCGCCAGCAGCTTCGCGGGAGGGCCCTCTAACGAGCAGTACTTC. It is translated as CASSFAGGPSNEQYF.